This T cell receptor beta chain is drawn from a study of regulatory T cells in long-lasting Graves disease. Time point: persistent/refractory GD, antithyroid drugs over 5 years with positive TRAb. Isolated PBMC RNA provided the starting material for the TCR library. Investigators prepared the TCR beta libraries by applying iRepertoire HTBI primers and Arm-PCR of CDR3 regions. Each CDR3 protein gets one entry after TCRdb re-called the multiplex PCR reads with MiXCR. The sample consists of roughly 500,000 distinct CDR3 sequences, around 21% of them appearing once. The TCR sequence derives from a female donor with Graves disease. The specimen comprised peripheral blood mononuclear cells (PBMCs), sampled when the disease was refractory, from a patient treated with antithyroid drugs.

The CDR3 sequence: CATSDLRDTGELFF. CDR3 sequence (DNA): TGTGCCACCAGTGACCTGAGGGATACCGGGGAGCTGTTTTTT. V usage is TRBV24-1 and J usage is TRBJ2-2; D perhaps matches TRBD2 (5 bases). The CDR3 has 14 amino acids. From germline, CDR1 is KGHDR and CDR2 SFDVKD. V was trimmed by 4 bases and J by 5 bases, leaving 10 bases between them.